The source of this TCR beta chain is a study of blood T cell repertoires in COVID-19. Across the study: The United States, Italy and Spain were the sources of the acute and convalescent COVID-19 samples. The cDNA or gDNA used as material had been derived from T cells, B-cell-depleted T cells, or PBMCs.

This CDR3 spans 14 amino acids. Germline V gene sequence: CDR1 SGHDT, CDR2 YYEEEE. V was pared by 3 bases and J by 4 bases, with 11 bases between. Original processing methods: Scientists estimated how many nucleated cells there were by amplifying reference gene primers. The method was immunoSEQ multiplex PCR; TCRdb's version includes in-frame clones alone and lacks a portion of them. The V and J calls and clone size were taken over from that table, and D and trimming were inferred from the DNA. The sample lists about 260,000 clones, roughly 86% seen once, with about 0.65% in the top ten. The chain is built from TRBV5-6 and TRBJ1-5; D might be TRBD1 (6 bases). The origin of this receptor is a human donor in a cohort sampled during active COVID-19. The sample comprised peripheral blood. CDR3 residues: CASSSRGWNQPQHF. Here the CDR3 DNA reads TGTGCCAGCAGCTCCAGGGGATGGAATCAGCCCCAGCATTTT.